These 19 T cell receptor beta chains were all obtained from the same sample, sequenced in a study of cytomegalovirus exposure and HLA in healthy donors (dated by TCRdb to about 2017). Libraries came from the immunoSEQ multiplex PCR assay. A mixture of 60 forward primers for TCR Vbeta segments and 13 reverse primers for TCR Jbeta segments was used in the multiplex PCR. In its TCRdb copy, this immuneACCESS table keeps in-frame sequences only and misses some clones. Where compared with another copy, unresolved V genes explain less than half of these, and the others have no known cause. The sample includes about 130,000 clones, with roughly three quarters observed a single time. Around 1.8% of the sample goes to the ten largest clones. Sample: PBMCs. These TCRs come from a woman aged 40 to 50 in good health and CMV-seronegative.

In its sample, this clone was seen once. V usage is TRBV7-3 and J usage is TRBJ1-1; 7 nucleotides align to TRBD1. V shed 2 bases, J shed 2 bases, and the junction held 2 bases outside the gene matches. CDR3 length: 14 amino acids. Germline CDR1 reads SGHTA; CDR2 reads FQGTGA. The CDR3 region has the DNA TGTGCCAGCAGCTTAGGGACAGTTAACACTGAAGCTTTCTTT. Its protein product is CASSLGTVNTEAFF.

The CDR3 protein is CASSSGVYNEQFF. The CDR3 DNA is TGTGCCAGCAGCTCCGGGGTTTACAATGAGCAGTTCTTC. The J gene is TRBJ2-1, the V gene TRBV7-3; tentative D call: TRBD2 (5 bases). Trimming stripped 4 bases from V and 4 bases from J, with 8 bases between. The CDR3 spans 13 residues. CDR1 SGHTA and CDR2 FQGTGA come from the germline V gene.

This CDR3 reads CASSAPLGGAGTEAFF. The DNA for the CDR3 is TGTGCCAGCAGTGCCCCCTTGGGGGGGGCTGGGACTGAAGCTTTCTTT. The chain couples TRBV28 to TRBJ1-1; maybe TRBD1 (6 bases). The length of the CDR3 is 16 residues. The V end was cut by 5 bases, the J end by 5 bases, with 21 bases between. Per germline, CDR1 MDHEN and CDR2 SYDVKM.

Here the CDR3 DNA reads TGTGCCAGTACCAGGACAGGGGCCGGGGGCACTGAAGCTTTCTTT. Protein product: CASTRTGAGGTEAFF. The chain couples TRBV19 to TRBJ1-1; 9 nucleotides match TRBD1. This CDR3 region has 15 residues. Germline lookup yields CDR1 LNHDA and CDR2 SQIVND (reference sequence). With V trimmed by 7 bases and J by 4 bases, 10 bases remained unmatched.

The chain is built from TRBV7-7 and TRBJ2-1; weak D call: TRBD1 (6 bases). This CDR3 is 13 amino acids long. V gave up 5 bases and J gave up 7 bases, with 12 bases separating them. Germline CDR1 SSHAT, CDR2 FNYEAQ (reference sequence). As DNA, the CDR3 is TGTGCCAGCAGCACTCGAGGGGGAAATGAGCAGTTCTTC. As protein: CASSTRGGNEQFF.

The V gene is TRBV2, the J gene TRBJ2-2; D is ambiguous. V lost 7 bases, J lost 3 bases, and 3 bases lay in between. Germline CDR1 is SNHLY and CDR2 is FYNNEI. This CDR3 region has 11 residues. Written as DNA, the CDR3 is TGTGCCAGCACATACACCGGGGAGCTGTTTTTT. Residues: CASTYTGELFF.

V gene TRBV19 combines with J gene TRBJ2-3, with 8 bases aligning to TRBD1. V was pared by 3 bases and J by 2 bases, with 4 bases of the junction left unmatched. The CDR3 has 15 residues. Germline-derived CDR1 and CDR2 are LNHDA and SQIVND (reference sequence). This CDR3 is CASSIGTGYTDTQYF. CDR3 DNA sequence: TGTGCCAGTAGTATCGGGACAGGATACACAGATACGCAGTATTTT.

This clone was observed once. The chain combines TRBV7-9 with TRBJ2-3, with TRBD2 matching 15 bases. CDR3 size: 16 residues. CDR1 is SEHNR, CDR2 FQNEAQ, per germline (reference sequence). V lost 5 bases and J lost 8; bases outside the gene matches: 8. CDR3 sequence (DNA): TGTGCCAGCAGCCCCCCGGGACTAGCGGGAGGAGGTACGCAGTATTTT. Translated: CASSPPGLAGGGTQYF.

This sequence joins TRBV9 and TRBJ2-3, with TRBD2 as a possible D gene (5 bases). Germline V gene data show CDR1 as SGDLS and CDR2 as YYNGEE. Trimming left V 4 bases short and J 6 bases short, with 9 bases between. CDR3 length: 12 amino acids. The CDR3 protein is CASSPRGDTQYF. The CDR3 bases are TGTGCCAGCAGCCCAAGAGGGGATACGCAGTATTTT.

CDR3 coding DNA: TGTGCCAGCCCCTTAGGGGGTGCGAGCTATGGCTACACCTTC. This sequence encodes CASPLGGASYGYTF. J is TRBJ1-2 and V is TRBV7-3; possible D gene TRBD1, 6 bases. Germline CDR1 SGHTA, CDR2 FQGTGA. Trimming removed 8 bases at V and 4 bases at J, with 17 bases between. The CDR3 extends over 14 amino acids.

This chain links TRBV7-8 with TRBJ1-5; maybe TRBD1 (6 bases). Deletions cut 4 bases from V and 5 bases from J, with 18 bases between. Germline CDR1 reads SGHVS; CDR2 reads FQNEAQ. The CDR3 loop spans 16 amino acids. The CDR3 coding sequence is TGTGCCAGCAGCTCCCCGGGACACCCCACCCATCAGCCCCAGCATTTT. It is translated as CASSSPGHPTHQPQHF.

The chain employs TRBV27 and TRBJ2-5; 7 nucleotides match TRBD2. Near its end, the DNA agrees better with TRBJ2-7, so the J call may be wrong. This CDR3 is 15 amino acids long. Germline CDR1 MNHEY, CDR2 SMNVEV (reference sequence). Here the CDR3 reads CASSLVGGSTYEQYF. In DNA, the CDR3 is TGTGCCAGCAGTTTAGTAGGCGGGAGTACCTACGAGCAGTACTTC.

This chain uses TRBV5-1 with TRBJ2-1, with 7 bases aligning to TRBD2. V was pared by 6 bases and J by 0 bases, with 9 bases of the junction left unmatched. CDR3 length: 16 amino acids. Per the germline V gene, CDR1 is SGHRS and CDR2 is YFSETQ. CDR3 DNA sequence: TGCGCCAGCAACGCGTACCTAGCGGACTCCTACAATGAGCAGTTCTTC. Protein: CASNAYLADSYNEQFF. The full variable domain, in which reference TRBV5-1 and TRBJ2-1 provide the parts outside the CDR3, is KAGVTQTPRYLIKTRGQQVTLSCSPISGHRSVSWYQQTPGQGLQFLFEYFSETQRNKGNFPGRFSGRQFSNSRSEMNVSTLELGDSALYLCASNAYLADSYNEQFFGPGTRLTVL.

The rearrangement uses TRBV28 and TRBJ1-5, with D uncertain. The CDR3 sequence is 15 residues long. Germline CDR1 reads MDHEN; CDR2 reads SYDVKM. V was cut by 5 bases and J by 3 bases, with 14 bases left in between. The CDR3 DNA reads TGTGCCAGCAGTCCCCCCATCACTAACAATCAGCCCCAGCATTTT. This sequence encodes CASSPPITNNQPQHF.

The chain uses TRBV5-1 and TRBJ1-1; D ambiguous. The germline V gene has CDR1 SGHRS and CDR2 YFSETQ. CDR3 length equals 14 residues. V was clipped by 0 bases and J by 6 bases, with 12 bases between them. The CDR3 here is CASSLGSQAAEAFF. The DNA of the CDR3 is TGCGCCAGCAGCTTGGGCAGTCAGGCCGCTGAAGCTTTCTTT.

Comments on this clone: Relative to the germline gene, one junction end is altered; a read error may explain this. The chain has TRBV25-1 and TRBJ2-3; D might be TRBD1 (6 bases). Germline CDR1 MGHDK, CDR2 SYGVNS. The CDR3 is 15 amino acids. CDR3 protein: CASSKEGEGTGTQYF. The CDR3 DNA follows: TGTGCCAGCAGTAAAGAGGGGGAAGGCACAGGTACGCAGTATTTT.

The V call is TRBV5-1, the J call TRBJ1-4; D unresolved. Germline CDR1 reads SGHRS; CDR2 reads YFSETQ. Trimming removed 3 bases at V and 0 bases at J, with 6 bases between. The CDR3 consists of 14 residues. The CDR3 protein is CASSSGATNEKLFF. In DNA, the CDR3 is TGCGCCAGCAGCTCGGGAGCAACTAATGAAAAACTGTTTTTT. Full variable domain (outside the CDR3, taken from reference TRBV5-1 and TRBJ1-4): KAGVTQTPRYLIKTRGQQVTLSCSPISGHRSVSWYQQTPGQGLQFLFEYFSETQRNKGNFPGRFSGRQFSNSRSEMNVSTLELGDSALYLCASSSGATNEKLFFGSGTQLSVL.

This clone was detected only once. The CDR3 sequence: CASSADSPSWNTIYF. The CDR3 nucleotides are TGTGCCAGTAGTGCCGACAGTCCCTCATGGAACACCATATATTTT. The genes are TRBV19 and TRBJ1-3; TRBD1 is a possible D gene (5 bases). Germline values: CDR1 LNHDA, CDR2 SQIVND (reference sequence). V dropped 5 bases and J dropped 7 bases, with 18 bases sitting between them. The CDR3 is made up of 15 amino acids.

J is TRBJ2-5 and V is TRBV12-5; 8 nucleotides agree with TRBD1. V lost 6 bases and J lost 4; bases outside the gene matches: 7. This CDR3 comprises 14 residues. CDR1 is LGHNT and CDR2 is FRNRAP in the germline V gene. DNA of the CDR3: TGTGCTAGTGGCCTCGGACAGGGTGGAGAGACCCAGTACTTC. It translates to CASGLGQGGETQYF.